This TCR beta chain was sequenced during a study of T cells in Graves' hyperthyroidism and ophthalmopathy. Researchers amplified the TCR beta CDR3 regions from RNA transcripts. During a first-round RT-PCR of the TCR CDR3, the HTBI primer set was used. From the multiplex PCR reads, TCRdb called clonotypes with MiXCR, one entry per CDR3 protein. This table holds 600,000 to 650,000 distinct CDR3 sequences, about a sixth found once. The sequenced material came from blood. The sequence was obtained from a woman younger than 45 with Graves' hyperthyroidism.

CDR3 nucleotides: TGTGCCAGCAGCCGGACTAGCGGGAGGGCCGGGGTCACAGATACGCAGTATTTT. Translation gives CASSRTSGRAGVTDTQYF. This rearrangement joins TRBV7-2 to TRBJ2-3, with TRBD2 identical over 15 bases. The length of the CDR3 is 18 residues. From germline, CDR1 is SGHTA and CDR2 FQGNSA. Trimming cost V 5 bases and J 2 bases; bases outside gene matches: 8.